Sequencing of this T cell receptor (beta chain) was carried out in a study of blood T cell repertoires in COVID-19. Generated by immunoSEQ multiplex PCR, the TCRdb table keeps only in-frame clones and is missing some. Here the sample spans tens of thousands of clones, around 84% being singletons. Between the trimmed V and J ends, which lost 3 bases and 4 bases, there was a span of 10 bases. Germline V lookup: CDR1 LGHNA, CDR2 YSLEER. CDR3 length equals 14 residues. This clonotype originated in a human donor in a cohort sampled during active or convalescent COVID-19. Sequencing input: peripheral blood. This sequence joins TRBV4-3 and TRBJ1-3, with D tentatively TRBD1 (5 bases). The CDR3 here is CASSQAGPGNTIYF. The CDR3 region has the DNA TGCGCCAGCAGCCAGGCGGGACCAGGAAACACCATATATTTT.